A selection of T cell receptor beta chains follows, all from one sample in a study of T cell responses to AZD1222 COVID-19 vaccine. Clones were sequenced by immunoSEQ multiplex PCR, and TCRdb holds only the in-frame ones, with some missing. This sample carries about 72,000 clones, about 88% of them seen once, and the ten largest clones take about 28%. The sample here was peripheral blood, taken 28 days after the second AZD1222 dose. These receptors all stem from an adult who received the AZD1222 COVID-19 vaccine. Each CDR3 is given with its conserved first and last residue. The D gene is left open where the match is weak. Where a row states a size, it is once, few, many or the class of an expanded clone; other rows omit it.

TRBV19,14,TRBJ2-1,.,.,CASSIGRGGYEQFF,TGTGCCAGTAGTATAGGGCGTGGGGGGTATGAGCAGTTCTTC
TRBV6-5,14,TRBJ2-7,.,TRBD1,CASSQNRGEAEQYF,TGTGCCAGCAGTCAAAACAGGGGCGAGGCAGAGCAGTACTTC
TRBV3-1/TRBV3-2,17,TRBJ2-5,.,TRBD2,CASSQTLAGVTQETQYF,TGTGCCAGCAGCCAAACACTAGCGGGAGTGACCCAAGAGACCCAGTACTTC
TRBV10-1,13,TRBJ1-1,.,.,CASRVAPNTEAFF,TGCGCCAGCAGGGTAGCGCCGAACACTGAAGCTTTCTTT
TRBV6-5,14,TRBJ1-1,.,.,CASRTLSGLPEAFF,TGTGCCAGCCGAACCCTTTCGGGATTGCCTGAAGCTTTCTTT
TRBV28,14,TRBJ1-2,once,.,CASSFVEGTKGYTF,TGTGCCAGCAGTTTTGTCGAGGGCACGAAGGGCTACACCTTC
TRBV2,13,TRBJ2-7,.,TRBD2,CATSGLARMEQYF,TGTGCCACTAGCGGACTGGCCCGCATGGAGCAGTACTTC
TRBV6-5,12,TRBJ1-1,.,.,CASLRMGAEAFF,TGTGCCAGCCTTAGAATGGGGGCTGAAGCTTTCTTT
TRBV19,14,TRBJ1-2,.,.,CASSRVSAGAGYTF,TGTGCCAGTAGTAGAGTATCGGCAGGCGCTGGCTACACCTTC
TRBV6-5,15,TRBJ1-3,.,.,CASSQDTFSGNTIYF,TGTGCCAGCAGCCAAGATACTTTCTCTGGAAACACCATATATTTT
TRBV28,13,TRBJ2-2,.,.,CASTDSPRGELFF,TGTGCCAGCACTGACAGTCCCCGCGGGGAGCTGTTTTTT
TRBV27,14,TRBJ2-1,once,.,CASSLLTANGEQFF,TGTGCCAGCAGTTTACTGACAGCTAACGGTGAGCAGTTCTTC
TRBV19,16,TRBJ2-2,.,.,CASSIAADRATGELFF,TGTGCCAGTAGTATCGCGGCGGACAGAGCCACCGGGGAGCTGTTTTTT
TRBV29-1,13,TRBJ2-1,.,.,CTIGVVWGYEQFF,TGCACCATCGGAGTAGTATGGGGGTATGAGCAGTTCTTC
TRBV6-5,14,TRBJ2-7,.,.,CASSYSRLAHEQYF,TGTGCCAGCAGTTACTCCCGTTTAGCCCACGAGCAGTACTTC
TRBV5-1,16,TRBJ1-2,.,.,CASSPLIAGPNYGYTF,TGCGCCAGCAGCCCCTTGATTGCGGGCCCCAACTATGGCTACACCTTC
TRBV18,16,TRBJ2-7,.,.,CASSRVKTAAPYEQYF,TGTGCCAGCTCACGGGTGAAGACAGCCGCCCCCTACGAGCAGTACTTC
TRBV7-8,12,TRBJ2-1,.,.,CASSSKYNEQFF,TGTGCCAGCAGCTCGAAATACAATGAGCAGTTCTTC
TRBV7-9,14,TRBJ2-5,.,.,CASSTPGPQETQYF,TGTGCCAGCAGCACACCGGGACCTCAAGAGACCCAGTACTTC
TRBV7-9,14,TRBJ2-7,.,TRBD2,CASGLPGGTYEQYF,TGTGCCAGCGGCCTACCGGGGGGGACTTACGAGCAGTACTTC
TRBV7-2,13,TRBJ2-1,few,.,CASSLTDYNEQFF,TGTGCCAGCAGCTTGACGGATTACAATGAGCAGTTCTTC
TRBV19,15,TRBJ1-3,.,.,CASSTGAGSGNTIYF,TGTGCCAGTAGTACAGGGGCTGGCTCTGGAAACACCATATATTTT
TRBV30,16,TRBJ2-6,.,.,CAWSANRIAGANVLTF,TGTGCCTGGAGTGCAAATCGGATAGCTGGGGCCAACGTCCTGACTTTC
TRBV7-3,14,TRBJ2-3,.,.,CASSLGVVSDTQYF,TGTGCCAGCAGCTTAGGAGTGGTCTCAGATACGCAGTATTTT
TRBV21-1,15,TRBJ1-6,once,.,CASSRSHGRNSPLHF,TGTGCCAGCAGCAGATCGCACGGCCGGAATTCACCCCTCCACTTT
TRBV6-5,13,TRBJ1-1,once,.,CASTEGRTTEAFF,TGTGCCAGCACCGAGGGGAGAACCACTGAAGCTTTCTTT
TRBV5-1,16,TRBJ1-2,.,.,CASFNTGGASVEGYTF,TGCGCCAGCTTCAACACGGGGGGCGCGTCTGTTGAGGGCTACACCTTC
TRBV5-1,13,TRBJ1-2,.,.,CASSLGKRGGYTF,TGCGCCAGCAGCTTAGGAAAAAGAGGCGGCTACACCTTC
TRBV5-6,14,TRBJ2-7,.,.,CASSSKNLRYEQYF,TGTGCCAGCAGCTCTAAAAATCTGAGATACGAGCAGTACTTC
TRBV6-1,14,TRBJ1-6,.,.,CASSERERNSPLHF,TGTGCCAGCAGTGAAAGGGAGCGGAATTCACCCCTCCACTTT
TRBV5-4,17,TRBJ1-1,.,.,CASSLGDGRIGNTEAFF,TGTGCCAGCAGCTTGGGGGACGGACGTATAGGGAACACTGAAGCTTTCTTT
TRBV5-4,16,TRBJ2-3,.,TRBD1,CASSPLGDRGTDTQYF,TGTGCCAGCAGCCCATTAGGGGACAGGGGCACAGATACGCAGTATTTT
TRBV3-1/TRBV3-2,13,TRBJ1-5,.,.,CASSQGSYQPQHF,TGTGCCAGCAGCCAAGGCTCTTATCAGCCCCAGCATTTT
TRBV27,13,TRBJ2-1,.,TRBD2,CASSAGTSGQQFF,TGTGCCAGCAGTGCCGGGACTAGCGGACAGCAGTTCTTC
TRBV7-9,15,TRBJ1-4,.,.,CASSLGTSFNEKLFF,TGTGCCAGCAGCTTGGGGACATCATTTAACGAAAAACTGTTTTTT
TRBV5-4,18,TRBJ2-6,once,TRBD1,CASSSLDRAFSGANVLTF,TGTGCCAGCAGCTCGTTGGACAGGGCCTTCTCTGGGGCCAACGTCCTGACTTTC
TRBV10-3,15,TRBJ2-7,.,TRBD2,CAIREGLAESYEQYF,TGTGCCATCAGGGAAGGGCTAGCGGAGTCCTACGAGCAGTACTTC
TRBV21-1,16,TRBJ2-1,.,.,CASSNGRALLYNEQFF,TGTGCCAGCAGCAATGGGAGGGCCCTACTCTACAATGAGCAGTTCTTC
TRBV27,12,TRBJ1-2,.,TRBD1,CASRAGGYGYTF,TGTGCCAGCAGGGCAGGGGGTTATGGCTACACCTTC
TRBV6-5,14,TRBJ1-5,.,TRBD1,CASRPDRVNQPQHF,TGTGCCAGCAGACCCGACAGGGTCAATCAGCCCCAGCATTTT
TRBV5-1,16,TRBJ2-2,.,.,CASSSGVAAAFGELFF,TGCGCCAGCAGCTCTGGAGTGGCAGCTGCCTTCGGGGAGCTGTTTTTT